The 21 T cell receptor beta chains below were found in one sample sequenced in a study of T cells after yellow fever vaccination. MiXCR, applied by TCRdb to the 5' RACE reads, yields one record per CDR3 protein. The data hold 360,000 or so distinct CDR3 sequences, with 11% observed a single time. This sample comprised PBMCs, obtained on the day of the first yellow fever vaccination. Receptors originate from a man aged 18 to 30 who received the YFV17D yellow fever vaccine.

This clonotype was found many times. The CDR3, as DNA: TGCAGCGCCGAGGCGACAGGGGGCACAGATACGCAGTATTTT. Amino acid sequence: CSAEATGGTDTQYF. The chain is built from TRBV29-1 and TRBJ2-3; 8 bases are shared with TRBD1. The germline V gene has CDR1 SQVTM and CDR2 ANQGSEA. This CDR3 has 14 residues. V was pared by 7 bases and J by 1 base, with 7 bases of the junction left unmatched.

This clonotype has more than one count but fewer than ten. CDR3 sequence (DNA): TGCGCCAGCAGCTCGTACAGGGGGCCCAACACTGAAGCTTTCTTT. This encodes CASSSYRGPNTEAFF. The rearrangement uses TRBV5-1 and TRBJ1-1; 9 bases map to TRBD1. Germline V lookup: CDR1 SGHRS, CDR2 YFSETQ. The V and J ends lost 3 bases and 2 bases, in that order; junction bases with no gene match: 5. This CDR3 has 15 amino acids.

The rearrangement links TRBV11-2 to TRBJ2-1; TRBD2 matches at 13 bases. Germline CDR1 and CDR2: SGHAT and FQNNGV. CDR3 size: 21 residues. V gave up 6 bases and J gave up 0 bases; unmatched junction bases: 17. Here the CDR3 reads CASRSPSTSGGTSNSYNEQFF. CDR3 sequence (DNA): TGTGCCAGCAGGTCCCCCTCGACTAGCGGGGGGACATCCAACTCCTACAATGAGCAGTTCTTC.

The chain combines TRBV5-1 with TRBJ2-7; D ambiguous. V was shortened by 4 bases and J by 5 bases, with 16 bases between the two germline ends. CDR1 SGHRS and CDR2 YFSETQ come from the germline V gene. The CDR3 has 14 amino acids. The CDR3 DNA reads TGCGCCAGCAGCCTTTTTGGGGTGTTCGACGAGCAGTACGTC. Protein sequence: CASSLFGVFDEQYV.

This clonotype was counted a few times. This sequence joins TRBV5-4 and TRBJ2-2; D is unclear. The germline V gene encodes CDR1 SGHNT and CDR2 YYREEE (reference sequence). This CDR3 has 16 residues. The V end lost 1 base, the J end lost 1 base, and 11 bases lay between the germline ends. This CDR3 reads CASSLWIQKNTGELFF. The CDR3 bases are TGTGCCAGCAGCTTGTGGATACAGAAGAACACCGGGGAGCTGTTTTTT.

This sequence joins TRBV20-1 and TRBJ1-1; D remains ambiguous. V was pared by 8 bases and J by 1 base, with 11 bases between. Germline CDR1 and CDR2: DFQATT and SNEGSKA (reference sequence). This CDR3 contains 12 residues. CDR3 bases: TGCAGTCCCGGTTGGTGGAACACTGAAGCTTTCTTT. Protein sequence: CSPGWWNTEAFF.

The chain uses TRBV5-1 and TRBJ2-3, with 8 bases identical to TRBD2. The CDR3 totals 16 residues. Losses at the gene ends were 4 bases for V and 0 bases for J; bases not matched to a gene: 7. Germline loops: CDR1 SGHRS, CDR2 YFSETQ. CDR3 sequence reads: CASSLSGDPSTDTQYF. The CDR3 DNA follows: TGCGCCAGCAGCCTTAGCGGGGACCCTAGCACAGATACGCAGTATTTT.

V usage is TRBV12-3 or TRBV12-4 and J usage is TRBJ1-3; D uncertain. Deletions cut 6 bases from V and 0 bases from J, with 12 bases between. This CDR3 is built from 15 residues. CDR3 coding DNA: TGTGCCAGCAGGCCGACTGGAAGCTCTGGAAACACCATATATTTT. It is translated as CASRPTGSSGNTIYF.

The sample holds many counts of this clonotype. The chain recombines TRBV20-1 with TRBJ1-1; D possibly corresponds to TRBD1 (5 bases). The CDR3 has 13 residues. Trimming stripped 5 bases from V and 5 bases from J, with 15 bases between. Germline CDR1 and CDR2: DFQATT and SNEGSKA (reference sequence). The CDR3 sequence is CSALNGGGTEAFF. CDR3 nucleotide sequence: TGCAGTGCTTTAAATGGGGGAGGGACTGAAGCTTTCTTT.

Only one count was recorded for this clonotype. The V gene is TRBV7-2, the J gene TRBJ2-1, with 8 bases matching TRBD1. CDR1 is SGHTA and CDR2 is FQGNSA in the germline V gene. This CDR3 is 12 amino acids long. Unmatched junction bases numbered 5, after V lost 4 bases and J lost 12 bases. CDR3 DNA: TGTGCCAGCAGCTGGGGACAGGCGGTGCAGTTCTTC. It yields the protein CASSWGQAVQFF.

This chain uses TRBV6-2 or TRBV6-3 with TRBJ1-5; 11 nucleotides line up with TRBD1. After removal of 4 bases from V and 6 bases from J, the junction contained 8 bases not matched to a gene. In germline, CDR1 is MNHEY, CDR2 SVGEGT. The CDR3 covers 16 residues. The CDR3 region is CASSLGQGEVFQPQHF. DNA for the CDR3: TGTGCCAGCAGTTTGGGACAGGGGGAAGTTTTTCAGCCCCAGCATTTT.

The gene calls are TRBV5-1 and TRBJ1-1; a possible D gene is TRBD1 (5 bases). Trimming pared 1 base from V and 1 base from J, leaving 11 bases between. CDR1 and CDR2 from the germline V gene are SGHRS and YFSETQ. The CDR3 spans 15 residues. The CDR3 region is CASSLQGSGNTEAFF. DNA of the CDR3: TGCGCCAGCAGCTTGCAGGGTTCGGGGAACACTGAAGCTTTCTTT.

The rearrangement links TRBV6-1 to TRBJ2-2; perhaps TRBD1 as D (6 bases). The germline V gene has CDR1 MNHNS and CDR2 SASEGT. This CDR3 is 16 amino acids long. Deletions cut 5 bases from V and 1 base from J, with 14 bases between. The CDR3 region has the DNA TGTGCCAGCAGTCCTCCTGGGACAAGGAACACCGGGGAGCTGTTTTTT. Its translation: CASSPPGTRNTGELFF.

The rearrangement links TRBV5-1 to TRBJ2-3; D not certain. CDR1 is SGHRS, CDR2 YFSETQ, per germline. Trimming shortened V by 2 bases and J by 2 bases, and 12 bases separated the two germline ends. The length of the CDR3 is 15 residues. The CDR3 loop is CASSFIPTSTDTQYF. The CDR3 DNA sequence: TGCGCCAGCAGCTTTATACCTACATCCACAGATACGCAGTATTTT. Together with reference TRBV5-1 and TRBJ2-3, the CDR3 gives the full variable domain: KAGVTQTPRYLIKTRGQQVTLSCSPISGHRSVSWYQQTPGQGLQFLFEYFSETQRNKGNFPGRFSGRQFSNSRSEMNVSTLELGDSALYLCASSFIPTSTDTQYFGPGTRLTVL.

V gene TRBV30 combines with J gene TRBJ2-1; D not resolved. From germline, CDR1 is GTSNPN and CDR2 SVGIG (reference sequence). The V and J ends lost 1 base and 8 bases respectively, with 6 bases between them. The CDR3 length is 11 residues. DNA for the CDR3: TGTGCCTGGAGTGAATTTTATGAGCAGTTCTTC. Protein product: CAWSEFYEQFF.

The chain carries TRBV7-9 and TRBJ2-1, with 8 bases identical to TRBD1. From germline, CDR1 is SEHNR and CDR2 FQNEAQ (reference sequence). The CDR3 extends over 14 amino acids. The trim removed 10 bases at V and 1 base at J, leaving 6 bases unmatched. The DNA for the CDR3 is TGTGCCACCACCACAGGGGGGTCCTACAATGAGCAGTTCTTC. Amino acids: CATTTGGSYNEQFF.

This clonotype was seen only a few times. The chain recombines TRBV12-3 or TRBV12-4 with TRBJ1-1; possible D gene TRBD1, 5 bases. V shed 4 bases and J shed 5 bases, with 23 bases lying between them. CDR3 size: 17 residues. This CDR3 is CASSSTLGGGRWTEAFF. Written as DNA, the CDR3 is TGTGCCAGCAGTTCAACTCTCGGCGGGGGGAGGTGGACTGAAGCTTTCTTT.

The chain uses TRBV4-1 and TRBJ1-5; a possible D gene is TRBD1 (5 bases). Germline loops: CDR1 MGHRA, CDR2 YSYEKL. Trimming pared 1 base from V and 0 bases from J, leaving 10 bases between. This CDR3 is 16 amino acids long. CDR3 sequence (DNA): TGCGCCAGCAGCCAAGGGAAGGGGCCTAGCAATCAGCCCCAGCATTTT. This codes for CASSQGKGPSNQPQHF.

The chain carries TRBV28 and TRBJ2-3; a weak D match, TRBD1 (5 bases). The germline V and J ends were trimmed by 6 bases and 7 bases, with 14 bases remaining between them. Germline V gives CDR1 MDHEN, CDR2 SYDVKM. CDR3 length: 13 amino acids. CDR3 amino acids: CASSLTDAYTQYF. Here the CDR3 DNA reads TGTGCCAGCAGCCTGACAGATGCCTATACGCAGTATTTT.

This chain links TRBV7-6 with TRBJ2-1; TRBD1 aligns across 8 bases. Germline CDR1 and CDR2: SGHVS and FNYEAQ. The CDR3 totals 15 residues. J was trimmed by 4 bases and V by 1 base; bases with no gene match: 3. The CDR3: CASSLGTGKYNEQFF. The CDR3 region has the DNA TGTGCCAGCAGCTTAGGGACAGGGAAGTACAATGAGCAGTTCTTC.

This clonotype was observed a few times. The CDR3 region is CASSLTPYGYTF. The CDR3 bases are TGCGCCAGCAGCTTAACTCCCTATGGCTACACCTTC. The rearrangement joins TRBV5-1 to TRBJ1-2; the D is unclear. Germline-derived CDR1 and CDR2 are SGHRS and YFSETQ. The CDR3 extends over 12 amino acids. V was clipped by 2 bases and J by 4 bases, with 6 bases between them. The complete variable domain, with remaining parts taken from reference TRBV5-1 and TRBJ1-2, reads KAGVTQTPRYLIKTRGQQVTLSCSPISGHRSVSWYQQTPGQGLQFLFEYFSETQRNKGNFPGRFSGRQFSNSRSEMNVSTLELGDSALYLCASSLTPYGYTFGSGTRLTVV.